One sample yielded the 15 T cell receptor beta chains listed below, sequenced in a study of blood T cell repertoires in COVID-19. Assay used: immunoSEQ multiplex PCR; TCRdb lists only in-frame clones, some missing. The sample consists of under 150,000 clones, about 84% of them appearing once. Sequencing was done on a sample of peripheral blood. The receptors shown here come from a woman of 80 years or more in a cohort sampled during active or convalescent COVID-19.

Details on this clone: Other DNA sequences of this sample code for an identical CDR3. This chain uses TRBV11-3 with TRBJ2-3; D is unresolved. The length of the CDR3 is 14 residues. CDR1 is SGHNT and CDR2 is YENEEA in the germline V gene. The ends were cut back, 1 base at V and 1 base at J, with 6 bases in the middle. The CDR3 DNA sequence: TGTGCCAGCAGCTTAGGACGGGGCACAGATACGCAGTATTTT. Amino acids: CASSLGRGTDTQYF.

The chain uses TRBV18 and TRBJ2-7; 10 bases align to TRBD1. The germline gives CDR1 KGHSH, CDR2 LQKENI. Trimming cost V 3 bases and J 4 bases; bases outside gene matches: 6. The CDR3 sequence is 15 residues long. Here the CDR3 reads CASSPSGTGVYEQYF. The CDR3 DNA reads TGTGCCAGCTCACCTAGCGGGACAGGGGTGTACGAGCAGTACTTC.

The chain has TRBV2 and TRBJ2-7; 14 bases fit TRBD2. The CDR3 is 16 amino acids. Germline loops: CDR1 SNHLY, CDR2 FYNNEI. The trim removed 3 bases at V and 7 bases at J, leaving 8 bases unmatched. The CDR3 nucleotides read TGTGCCAGCAGTGACCCGACTAGCGGGGGGGCAGTAGAGCAGTACTTC. This gives the protein CASSDPTSGGAVEQYF.

The chain couples TRBV3-1 (or the pseudogene TRBV3-2) to TRBJ2-3; TRBD2 matches at 12 bases. The ends lost 3 bases at V and 2 bases at J; junction bases unmatched: 6. The germline gives CDR1 LGHDT, CDR2 YNNKEL (reference sequence). This CDR3 spans 17 amino acids. This CDR3 reads CASSQIGLAGFTDTQYF. The CDR3 nucleotides read TGTGCCAGCAGCCAGATCGGACTAGCGGGATTCACAGATACGCAGTATTTT.

This sequence joins TRBV10-3 and TRBJ1-1; perhaps TRBD1 as D (6 bases). Trimming cost V 6 bases and J 0 bases, with 11 bases left between them. CDR1 and CDR2 from the germline V gene are ENHRY and SYGVKD. The CDR3 consists of 14 residues. CDR3 loop: CAISLGQMNTEAFF. The DNA for the CDR3 is TGTGCCATCAGCCTGGGACAAATGAACACTGAAGCTTTCTTT.

The chain carries TRBV18 and TRBJ1-2, with a weak D call TRBD1 (5 bases). This CDR3 has 19 amino acids. CDR1 is KGHSH and CDR2 is LQKENI in the germline V gene. Trimming took off 5 bases at V and 2 bases at J, with 27 bases between the two ends. The CDR3 coding sequence is TGTGCCAGCTCAGCTCCCTCCGGGACTCAACTCCCAGGCAACTATGGCTACACCTTC. Translation gives CASSAPSGTQLPGNYGYTF.

The chain carries TRBV3-1 (or the pseudogene TRBV3-2) and TRBJ1-2; D may be TRBD1 (6 bases). V lost 0 bases, J lost 1 base, and 27 bases lay in between. Germline V gives CDR1 LGHDT, CDR2 YNNKEL (reference sequence). The length of the CDR3 is 21 residues. This CDR3 reads CASSQDLVRPAGAMINYGYTF. DNA of the CDR3: TGTGCCAGCAGCCAAGATCTAGTTCGGCCGGCAGGGGCGATGATTAACTATGGCTACACCTTC.

V is TRBV7-3 and J is TRBJ2-1; 8 nucleotides line up with TRBD1. Trimming took 3 bases from V and 7 from J; bases not matched to a gene: 5. The CDR3 spans 14 residues. CDR1 is SGHTA and CDR2 is FQGTGA in the germline V gene. The DNA for the CDR3 is TGTGCCAGCAGCTTCGGGACAGGCTCAAATGAGCAGTTCTTC. Residues: CASSFGTGSNEQFF.

The chain is built from TRBV19 and TRBJ2-3, with TRBD2 matching 10 bases. Unmatched junction bases numbered 5, after V lost 5 bases and J lost 0 bases. The germline gives CDR1 LNHDA, CDR2 SQIVND (reference sequence). This CDR3 comprises 16 residues. CDR3 DNA sequence: TGTGCCAGTAGTGTTGGACTAGCGGCCAGCACAGATACGCAGTATTTT. Translated: CASSVGLAASTDTQYF. Combining the CDR3 with reference TRBV19 and TRBJ2-3 gives the whole variable domain DGGITQSPKYLFRKEGQNVTLSCEQNLNHDAMYWYRQDPGQGLRLIYYSQIVNDFQKGDIAEGYSVSREKKESFPLTVTSAQKNPTAFYLCASSVGLAASTDTQYFGPGTRLTVL.

The chain recombines TRBV6-6 with TRBJ1-6; perhaps TRBD1 as D (6 bases). V was clipped by 6 bases and J by 6 bases, with 12 bases between them. The CDR3 length is 14 residues. Germline CDR1 and CDR2: MNHNY and SVGAGI (reference sequence). In nucleotides, the CDR3 is TGTGCCAGCAGCCCGGACAGACGTAATTCACCCCTCCACTTT. It translates to CASSPDRRNSPLHF.

The V call is TRBV4-1, the J call TRBJ1-1; TRBD1 aligns across 8 bases. Germline V gene data show CDR1 as MGHRA and CDR2 as YSYEKL. After removal of 6 bases from V and 4 bases from J, the junction contained 13 bases not matched to a gene. The CDR3 loop spans 16 amino acids. The CDR3 sequence: CASSLNPGTGGTEAFF. CDR3 nucleotide sequence: TGCGCCAGCAGTCTCAACCCCGGGACAGGTGGCACTGAAGCTTTCTTT.

The rearrangement links TRBV3-1 (or the pseudogene TRBV3-2) to TRBJ2-1; 11 bases map to TRBD1. Germline assignment: CDR1 LGHDT and CDR2 YNNKEL (reference sequence). CDR3 length: 16 residues. With V trimmed by 6 bases and J by 9 bases, 13 bases remained unmatched. CDR3 protein: CASRRRGGDRGSEQFF. In nucleotides, the CDR3 is TGTGCCAGCAGGAGGCGGGGCGGGGACAGGGGGAGTGAGCAGTTCTTC.

The chain employs TRBV20-1 and TRBJ2-6; possible D gene TRBD1, 5 bases. This CDR3 contains 14 residues. V lost 3 bases and J 0 bases, leaving 6 bases between the germline ends. In germline, CDR1 is DFQATT, CDR2 SNEGSKA (reference sequence). The CDR3 region is CSASRGSGANVLTF. For the CDR3, the DNA is TGCAGTGCTAGTAGGGGCTCTGGGGCCAACGTCCTGACTTTC.

This clone was seen more than once but under ten times. This sequence joins TRBV24-1 and TRBJ1-5, with TRBD1 matching 7 bases. With V trimmed by 4 bases and J by 7 bases, 0 bases remained unmatched. The CDR3 is made up of 12 amino acids. Looked up from germline, CDR1 is KGHDR and CDR2 is SFDVKD. CDR3 amino acids: CATSEGGQPQHF. CDR3 bases: TGTGCCACCAGTGAAGGGGGCCAGCCCCAGCATTTT.

This clone was seen a single time. This chain uses TRBV5-1 with TRBJ1-6, with 9 nucleotides matching TRBD1. CDR1 SGHRS and CDR2 YFSETQ come from the germline V gene. J gave up 8 bases and V 3 bases, and 3 bases lay outside the gene matches. This CDR3 contains 14 residues. CDR3 DNA sequence: TGCGCCAGCAGCTCTGGACAGGGGTATTCACCCCTCCACTTT. It codes for CASSSGQGYSPLHF.